Below, 27 T cell receptor beta chains from the same sample are listed, as sequenced in a study of PD-1 blockade in classical Hodgkin lymphoma. Assay: immunoSEQ multiplex PCR; the TCRdb copy retains only in-frame clones and omits some. The sample lists around 50,000 clones, 90% seen once, with roughly 14% in the top ten. The time point is: cycle 4 day 1 (C4D1), after six to seven weeks of nivolumab. Every patient was affected by relapse after autologous stem cell transplantation, while exposure to brentuximab vedotin was not uniform. The specimen comprised peripheral blood mononuclear cells (PBMCs), sampled before the fourth cycle of nivolumab. These receptors all come from a human donor with classical Hodgkin lymphoma.

The chain is built from TRBV19 and TRBJ2-1; 9 bases match TRBD1. The germline gives CDR1 LNHDA, CDR2 SQIVND (reference sequence). The CDR3 extends over 15 amino acids. The junction had 4 bases not matched to a gene; V was cut back by 5 bases and J by 2 bases. The CDR3 spells CASSSWTGAYNEQFF. CDR3 nucleotide sequence: TGTGCCAGTAGTTCCTGGACAGGGGCCTACAATGAGCAGTTCTTC. Complete variable domain (other parts from reference TRBV19 and TRBJ2-1): DGGITQSPKYLFRKEGQNVTLSCEQNLNHDAMYWYRQDPGQGLRLIYYSQIVNDFQKGDIAEGYSVSREKKESFPLTVTSAQKNPTAFYLCASSSWTGAYNEQFFGPGTRLTVL.

This chain uses TRBV19 with TRBJ2-3; D ambiguous. The CDR3 is 17 residues long. The V and J ends lost 1 base and 0 bases respectively, with 14 bases between them. The germline V gene encodes CDR1 LNHDA and CDR2 SQIVND (reference sequence). CDR3 residues: CASSIVWADTSTDTQYF. CDR3 bases: TGTGCCAGTAGTATAGTTTGGGCTGACACTAGCACAGATACGCAGTATTTT.

The CDR3 sequence: CASSYGLADQETQYF. As DNA, the CDR3 is TGCGCCAGCAGCTATGGACTAGCGGACCAAGAGACCCAGTACTTC. J is TRBJ2-5 and V is TRBV5-1; 10 bases line up with TRBD2. The germline gives CDR1 SGHRS, CDR2 YFSETQ. The CDR3 sequence is 15 residues long. V was clipped by 3 bases and J by 0 bases; unmatched bases: 2.

J is TRBJ2-3 and V is TRBV9; tentatively, D is TRBD2 (6 bases). The CDR3 contains 15 residues. Germline CDR1 reads SGDLS; CDR2 reads YYNGEE. Trimming shortened V by 3 bases and J by 3 bases, and 14 bases separated the two germline ends. The CDR3 nucleotides read TGTGCCAGCAGCGGGAGGGTATTAGGTACAGATACGCAGTATTTT. Translating gives CASSGRVLGTDTQYF.

The chain carries TRBV20-1 and TRBJ1-2, with D possibly matching TRBD1 (6 bases). Germline V gives CDR1 DFQATT, CDR2 SNEGSKA (reference sequence). The CDR3 covers 11 residues. Trimming pared 6 bases from V and 3 bases from J, leaving 8 bases between. DNA for the CDR3: TGCAGTGCACGACAGGACTATGGCTACACCTTC. It specifies CSARQDYGYTF.

The genes are TRBV5-4 and TRBJ2-7, with 12 nucleotides matching TRBD2. There are 18 residues in the CDR3. J gave up 4 bases and V 2 bases, and 13 bases lay outside the gene matches. Germline V gives CDR1 SGHNT, CDR2 YYREEE (reference sequence). The CDR3 DNA follows: TGTGCCAGCAGCTTCCCCCGACAGACTAGCGGGAGCTCTTACGAGCAGTACTTC. This gives the protein CASSFPRQTSGSSYEQYF.

The rearrangement uses TRBV6-1 and TRBJ1-1, with D tentatively TRBD1 (5 bases). Germline V gives CDR1 MNHNS, CDR2 SASEGT. The CDR3 runs to 14 residues. Between the trimmed V and J ends, which lost 2 bases and 8 bases, there was a span of 15 bases. DNA of the CDR3: TGTGCCAGCAGTGAACGGTCCGGGAGACAGGAAGCTTTCTTT. Its translation is CASSERSGRQEAFF.

The chain carries TRBV7-3 and TRBJ1-4, with 8 bases aligning to TRBD1. The CDR3 has 20 residues. Germline CDR1 and CDR2: SGHTA and FQGTGA. V gave up 0 bases and J gave up 0 bases; unmatched junction bases: 12. The CDR3 sequence is CASSLTLPGQEDATNEKLFF. The CDR3 nucleotides are TGTGCCAGCAGCTTAACGTTACCGGGACAGGAAGATGCAACTAATGAAAAACTGTTTTTT.

The gene calls are TRBV6-1 and TRBJ2-7; 15 bases are a match to TRBD2. The CDR3 sequence is 18 residues long. CDR1 MNHNS and CDR2 SASEGT come from the germline V gene. Germline trimming cut 2 bases from V and 3 bases from J; bases unmatched to any gene: 8. In DNA form, the CDR3 reads TGTGCCAGCAGTGAACGGACTAGCGGGAGGGCCCTAGGCTACGAGCAGTACTTC. As protein: CASSERTSGRALGYEQYF.

The count of this clone is one. V usage is TRBV19 and J usage is TRBJ2-6; TRBD1 matches 12 bases. CDR1 LNHDA and CDR2 SQIVND come from the germline V gene (reference sequence). The junction had 6 bases not matched to a gene; V was cut back by 7 bases and J by 2 bases. CDR3 length: 17 residues. CDR3: CASKEGQGAPGANVLTF. The CDR3 DNA reads as TGTGCCAGTAAAGAGGGACAGGGGGCGCCTGGGGCCAACGTCCTGACTTTC.

The chain recombines TRBV6-1 with TRBJ2-1, with TRBD2 matching 12 bases. Germline CDR1 MNHNS, CDR2 SASEGT. V lost 4 bases, J lost 4 bases, and 5 bases stayed unmatched. CDR3 length: 16 residues. In nucleotides, the CDR3 is TGTGCCAGCAGTGGCGCCGGACTAGCGGGATACAATGAGCAGTTCTTC. The encoded protein is CASSGAGLAGYNEQFF.

This clone occurred a few times. CDR3 sequence reads: CAIKGTGQSNQPQHF. CDR3 in DNA: TGTGCCATAAAAGGAACGGGACAGAGCAATCAGCCCCAGCATTTT. V usage is TRBV10-3 and J usage is TRBJ1-5, with 7 bases lining up with TRBD1. Germline CDR1 and CDR2: ENHRY and SYGVKD. The CDR3 loop spans 15 amino acids. V gave up 9 bases and J gave up 1 base; unmatched junction bases: 9.

The chain combines TRBV29-1 with TRBJ2-3; 9 positions match TRBD2. The CDR3 is 16 residues long. V shed 2 bases, J shed 4 bases, and the junction held 10 bases outside the gene matches. Germline-derived CDR1 and CDR2 are SQVTM and ANQGSEA. The chain's CDR3 is CSVEPSGGRGPDTQYF. The CDR3 nucleotides read TGCAGCGTTGAACCTTCCGGCGGGAGGGGGCCAGATACGCAGTATTTT.

J is TRBJ1-3 and V is TRBV7-9; weak D call: TRBD1 (5 bases). Germline-derived CDR1 and CDR2 are SEHNR and FQNEAQ (reference sequence). This CDR3 is built from 16 residues. V was cut by 8 bases and J by 0 bases, with 17 bases left in between. The CDR3 sequence is CASWGWGMHSGNTIYF. In DNA form, the CDR3 reads TGTGCCAGCTGGGGGTGGGGGATGCACTCTGGAAACACCATATATTTT.

The gene calls are TRBV6-5 and TRBJ2-7; the D call may be TRBD1 or TRBD2 (5 bases each). V was shortened by 4 bases and J by 0 bases, with 13 bases between the two germline ends. Germline V CDR1 and CDR2: MNHEY, SVGAGI. CDR3 length equals 15 residues. Here the CDR3 reads CASSSRDLTSYEQYF. The DNA of the CDR3 is TGTGCCAGCAGTTCTCGGGACCTCACCTCCTACGAGCAGTACTTC.

V gene TRBV5-1 combines with J gene TRBJ1-1; maybe TRBD1 (6 bases). CDR1 SGHRS and CDR2 YFSETQ come from the germline V gene. CDR3 size: 14 residues. V lost 6 bases to trimming and J lost 0 bases, with 12 bases between them. CDR3 region: CASKIGQMNTEAFF. The CDR3 nucleotides read TGCGCCAGCAAAATAGGACAGATGAACACTGAAGCTTTCTTT.

This chain links TRBV6-1 with TRBJ2-7, with 10 bases fitting TRBD1. Germline CDR1 MNHNS, CDR2 SASEGT. The CDR3 extends over 16 amino acids. Germline trimming cut 2 bases from V and 4 bases from J; bases unmatched to any gene: 8. As DNA, the CDR3 is TGTGCCAGCAGTGAATTGGAAGGGACAGGGGCGTACGAGCAGTACTTC. Translation gives CASSELEGTGAYEQYF.

The chain employs TRBV21-1 and TRBJ2-7; the table's D call, TRBD2, has no DNA check behind it. TRBV21-1 is a pseudogene. The CDR3 extends over 10 amino acids. CDR3 DNA: TGTGCCAGCAGTCCTCCCGAGCAGTACTTC. Encoded protein: CASSPPEQYF.

This clone was detected once. The V call is TRBV14, the J call TRBJ2-7; a weak D match, TRBD1 (7 bases). Trimming left V 6 bases short and J 0 bases short, with 18 bases between. This CDR3 comprises 16 residues. Germline CDR1 reads SGHDN; CDR2 reads FVKESK. CDR3 DNA: TGTGCCAGCAGGAGTCCAGGGGGGCTAGCCTCCTACGAGCAGTACTTC. Translating it yields CASRSPGGLASYEQYF. Using reference TRBV14 and TRBJ2-7 for the parts outside the CDR3, the full variable domain is EAGVTQFPSHSVIEKGQTVTLRCDPISGHDNLYWYRRVMGKEIKFLLHFVKESKQDESGMPNNRFLAERTGGTYSTLKVQPAELEDSGVYFCASRSPGGLASYEQYFGPGTRLTVT.

The chain joins TRBV7-9 to TRBJ1-1, with D tentatively TRBD1 (5 bases). The CDR3 is 12 residues long. Deletions cut 6 bases from V and 8 bases from J, with 13 bases between. The V gene's germline CDR1 is SEHNR and CDR2 FQNEAQ (reference sequence). CDR3 nucleotides: TGTGCCAGCAGTACGGAGCGGGGGGAAGCTTTCTTT. Translation gives CASSTERGEAFF.

The gene calls are TRBV6-5 and TRBJ2-2; 8 nucleotides agree with TRBD1. CDR1 and CDR2 from the germline V gene are MNHEY and SVGAGI. The CDR3 is 15 amino acids. With V trimmed by 5 bases and J by 5 bases, 7 bases remained unmatched. CDR3 residues: CASSPQGTGTGELFF. CDR3 sequence (DNA): TGTGCCAGCAGTCCACAAGGGACAGGAACCGGGGAGCTGTTTTTT.

This clone was picked up one time. The J gene is TRBJ2-7, the V gene TRBV18, with TRBD1 identical over 9 bases. Trimming removed 6 bases from V and 6 bases from J; junction bases left unmatched: 12. The CDR3 contains 15 residues. Germline CDR1 KGHSH, CDR2 LQKENI. The CDR3 DNA sequence: TGTGCCAGCTCGCCCACCGGGACAGGGTCGCGCGAGCAGTACTTC. Translation: CASSPTGTGSREQYF. Using reference TRBV18 and TRBJ2-7 for the parts outside the CDR3, the full variable domain is NAGVMQNPRHLVRRRGQEARLRCSPMKGHSHVYWYRQLPEEGLKFMVYLQKENIIDESGMPKERFSAEFPKEGPSILRIQQVVRGDSAAYFCASSPTGTGSREQYFGPGTRLTVT.

The chain has TRBV5-5 and TRBJ2-3; 13 nucleotides agree with TRBD2. Germline lookup yields CDR1 SGHKS and CDR2 YYEKEE (reference sequence). This CDR3 region has 17 residues. J was trimmed by 2 bases and V by 4 bases; bases with no gene match: 7. DNA for the CDR3: TGTGCCAGCAGCCACGAGGGACTAGCGGGATTCACAGATACGCAGTATTTT. It specifies CASSHEGLAGFTDTQYF.

The chain couples TRBV27 to TRBJ2-1; the match to TRBD2 covers 7 bases. Trimming removed 3 bases from V and 8 bases from J; junction bases left unmatched: 4. The CDR3 sequence is 13 residues long. Germline V gene data show CDR1 as MNHEY and CDR2 as SMNVEV (reference sequence). The chain's CDR3 is CASSLGGSYEQFF. CDR3 sequence (DNA): TGTGCCAGCAGTTTGGGCGGGAGCTATGAGCAGTTCTTC.

The genes are TRBV5-1 and TRBJ2-7; TRBD2 matches at 11 bases. After removal of 5 bases from V and 3 bases from J, the junction contained 10 bases not matched to a gene. This CDR3 region has 16 residues. Germline loops: CDR1 SGHRS, CDR2 YFSETQ. This chain's CDR3 is CASSNSGRAAGYEQYF. The CDR3 DNA reads TGCGCCAGCAGTAATAGCGGGAGGGCCGCGGGCTACGAGCAGTACTTC.

By its share, this clone is large. The chain carries TRBV11-3 and TRBJ2-5, with D possibly being TRBD1 or TRBD2 (5 bases each). The ends were cut back, 4 bases at V and 2 bases at J, with 20 bases in the middle. Germline V gene data show CDR1 as SGHNT and CDR2 as YENEEA. This CDR3 region has 17 residues. The CDR3 spells CASSWRPGTGTQETQYF. CDR3 bases: TGTGCCAGCAGCTGGCGACCGGGGACGGGAACTCAAGAGACCCAGTACTTC.

This clone was detected a few times. This chain links TRBV29-1 with TRBJ2-7; D possibly corresponds to TRBD2 (6 bases). This CDR3 has 13 amino acids. V lost 6 bases to trimming and J lost 4 bases, with 16 bases between them. The germline V gene encodes CDR1 SQVTM and CDR2 ANQGSEA. The CDR3 DNA follows: TGCAGCGTGAGATCGGGACTCGGTTACGAGCAGTACTTC. The encoded protein is CSVRSGLGYEQYF.